One and the same sample provided the 13 T cell receptor beta chains below, sequenced in a study of T-cell memory formation after mild COVID-19. TCRdb redid the calling of the 5' RACE reads with MiXCR, one entry per CDR3 protein. The sample holds 560,000 or so distinct CDR3 sequences, 17% seen once. Sequenced: PBMCs or a T cell subset sorted from them (not recorded which). These receptors were obtained from an adult woman who had mild COVID-19 (a few samples of this study predate the infection). Cell type and time point are not known.

This rearrangement joins TRBV5-1 to TRBJ2-2, with D possibly being TRBD1 (6 bases). Germline loops: CDR1 SGHRS, CDR2 YFSETQ. Trimming removed 0 bases from V and 2 bases from J, with 11 bases in between. This CDR3 is 16 amino acids long. The CDR3 here is CASSLVEGVNTGELFF. For the CDR3, the DNA is TGCGCCAGCAGCTTGGTTGAGGGGGTCAACACCGGGGAGCTGTTTTTT. Based on the CDR3 plus reference TRBV5-1 and TRBJ2-2, the full variable domain is KAGVTQTPRYLIKTRGQQVTLSCSPISGHRSVSWYQQTPGQGLQFLFEYFSETQRNKGNFPGRFSGRQFSNSRSEMNVSTLELGDSALYLCASSLVEGVNTGELFFGEGSRLTVL.

The chain has TRBV5-1 and TRBJ2-1, with 9 bases that match TRBD2. V trimming: 4 bases; J trimming: 7 bases; junction bases outside the gene matches: 12. The germline V gene has CDR1 SGHRS and CDR2 YFSETQ. CDR3 size: 16 residues. The chain's CDR3 is CASSRAQAGGWNEQFF. The CDR3 DNA follows: TGCGCCAGCAGCCGCGCCCAAGCGGGGGGTTGGAATGAGCAGTTCTTC.

This clonotype was counted many times. This chain links TRBV12-3 or TRBV12-4 with TRBJ2-3, with 13 nucleotides matching TRBD2. The CDR3 is made up of 18 amino acids. J was trimmed by 8 bases and V by 3 bases; bases with no gene match: 14. CDR3 sequence: CASSFVLGTSGDGSTQYF. CDR3 in DNA: TGTGCCAGCAGTTTCGTGTTAGGGACTAGCGGGGACGGCAGTACGCAGTATTTT.

This clonotype occurred a few times. V and J are TRBV7-2 and TRBJ2-1; possible D gene TRBD2, 6 bases. The CDR3 is 18 amino acids. V was trimmed by 7 bases and J by 5 bases, leaving 27 bases between them. Germline loops: CDR1 SGHTA, CDR2 FQGNSA. CDR3 amino acids: CASTPVWSGFGSDNEQFF. CDR3 sequence (DNA): TGTGCCAGCACCCCGGTATGGTCCGGCTTCGGGAGCGACAATGAGCAGTTCTTC.

The chain combines TRBV30 with TRBJ2-7; D unclear. V gave up 3 bases and J gave up 0 bases, with 6 bases separating them. CDR3 length equals 12 residues. Germline V CDR1 and CDR2: GTSNPN, SVGIG (reference sequence). The CDR3 DNA reads as TGTGCCTGGAGCGTTTACTCCTACGAGCAGTACTTC. This encodes CAWSVYSYEQYF.

This clonotype has only a few counts. V and J are TRBV3-1 and TRBJ2-2, with TRBD2 matching 13 bases. Germline CDR1 is LGHDT and CDR2 is YNNKEL (reference sequence). This CDR3 comprises 14 residues. The J segment lost 6 bases and the V segment lost 7 bases, leaving 2 bases of the junction unmatched. CDR3 coding DNA: TGTGCCAGCACTACTAGCGGGGGGGCCGGGGAGCTGTTTTTT. This codes for CASTTSGGAGELFF.

V usage is TRBV6-2 or TRBV6-3 and J usage is TRBJ1-5, with 8 bases identical to TRBD1. Trimming removed 2 bases from V and 8 bases from J; junction bases left unmatched: 8. CDR1 is MNHEY and CDR2 is SVGEGT in the germline V gene. There are 15 residues in the CDR3. This CDR3 reads CASSYRTGGVEPQHF. CDR3 nucleotide sequence: TGTGCCAGCAGTTACCGAACAGGGGGAGTGGAGCCCCAGCATTTT.

This clonotype has just a few counts. The J gene is TRBJ1-2, the V gene TRBV13; no clear D. There are 15 residues in the CDR3. Trimming pared 5 bases from V and 4 bases from J, leaving 17 bases between. CDR1 and CDR2 (germline): PRHDT, FYEKMQ (reference sequence). The CDR3 here is CASSPPGGSIYGYTF. DNA of the CDR3: TGTGCCAGCAGCCCCCCAGGAGGTTCTATCTATGGCTACACCTTC.

The table lists this clonotype with a few counts. The V gene is TRBV3-1, the J gene TRBJ1-3; D unresolved. CDR1 is LGHDT, CDR2 YNNKEL, per germline (reference sequence). The CDR3 has 13 amino acids. V lost 11 bases to trimming and J lost 0 bases, with 11 bases between them. CDR3 region: CASADNSGNTIYF. DNA of the CDR3: TGTGCCTCGGCAGACAACTCTGGAAACACCATATATTTT.

This clonotype was observed many times. The chain joins TRBV7-6 to TRBJ2-5; D is ambiguous. CDR1 is SGHVS and CDR2 is FNYEAQ in the germline V gene. V was pared by 5 bases and J by 5 bases, with 12 bases between. This CDR3 contains 13 residues. The DNA of the CDR3 is TGTGCCAGCAGCAAAATCCTCGGGGAGACCCAGTACTTC. Amino acids: CASSKILGETQYF. Filled out from reference TRBV7-6 and TRBJ2-5, the complete variable domain reads GAGVSQSPRYKVTKRGQDVALRCDPISGHVSLYWYRQALGQGPEFLTYFNYEAQQDKSGLPNDRFSAERPEGSISTLTIQRTEQRDSAMYRCASSKILGETQYFGPGTRLLVL.

This chain joins TRBV6-2 or TRBV6-3 and TRBJ1-5, with TRBD1 identical over 8 bases. J was trimmed by 3 bases and V by 4 bases; bases with no gene match: 5. CDR1 MNHEY and CDR2 SVGEGT come from the germline V gene. The CDR3 contains 15 residues. CDR3 coding DNA: TGTGCCAGCAGTTCCCCGACAGGGGTCAATCAGCCCCAGCATTTT. This codes for CASSSPTGVNQPQHF.

The rearrangement joins TRBV3-1 to TRBJ2-7; D possibly corresponds to TRBD1 (6 bases). The germline V gene has CDR1 LGHDT and CDR2 YNNKEL (reference sequence). V was cut by 1 base and J by 2 bases, with 15 bases left in between. This CDR3 comprises 16 residues. CDR3 protein: CASSQGYGTLTYEQYF. CDR3 in DNA: TGTGCCAGCAGCCAAGGTTACGGGACACTCACCTACGAGCAGTACTTC.

This clonotype was counted a few times. The chain uses TRBV23-1 and TRBJ2-1; a possible D gene is TRBD1 (6 bases). TRBV23-1 is placed among ORFs of uncertain function. Trimming cost V 7 bases and J 7 bases, with 20 bases left between them. The CDR3 consists of 15 residues. The CDR3 sequence is CASNHLHTGLNEQFF. For the CDR3, the DNA is TGCGCCAGCAATCACCTTCACACAGGGTTGAATGAGCAGTTCTTC.